This TCR beta chain was retrieved from a study of cytomegalovirus exposure and HLA in healthy donors. General observations from the study: Later on, an analysis tied about 17,000 TCR beta sequences to HLA alleles at 0.05 false discovery rate.

The study ran its PCR with 60 Vbeta and 13 Jbeta primers. Sequencing was performed with immunoSEQ multiplex PCR; in TCRdb, only in-frame clones are kept and a portion is missing. The sample carries 100,000 to 150,000 clones, 76% recorded once. As for this clone: Its antigen is unknown.

CDR3 length equals 12 residues. The junction had 2 bases not matched to a gene; V was cut back by 6 bases and J by 4 bases. The germline V gene has CDR1 LNHDA and CDR2 SQIVND (reference sequence). This clonotype was sampled from a man between 50 and 59 years old in good health and CMV-seronegative. Material for sequencing was PBMCs. The chain uses TRBV19 and TRBJ1-1; 7 nucleotides match TRBD1. The chain's CDR3 is CASRTGSTEAFF. The CDR3 DNA reads as TGTGCCAGTAGGACAGGGTCCACTGAAGCTTTCTTT.